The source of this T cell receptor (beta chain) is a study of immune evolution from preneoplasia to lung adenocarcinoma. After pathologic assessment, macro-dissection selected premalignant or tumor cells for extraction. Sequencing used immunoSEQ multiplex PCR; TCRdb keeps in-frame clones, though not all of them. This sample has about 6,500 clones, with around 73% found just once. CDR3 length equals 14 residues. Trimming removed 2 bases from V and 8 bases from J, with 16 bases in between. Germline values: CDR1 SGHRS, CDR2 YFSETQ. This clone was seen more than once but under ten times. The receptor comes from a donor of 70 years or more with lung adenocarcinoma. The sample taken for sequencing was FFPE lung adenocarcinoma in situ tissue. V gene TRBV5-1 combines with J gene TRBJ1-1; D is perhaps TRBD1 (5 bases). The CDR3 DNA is TGCGCCAGCAGCTTAACCGGGACCGTCACCGAAGCTTTCTTT. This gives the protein CASSLTGTVTEAFF.